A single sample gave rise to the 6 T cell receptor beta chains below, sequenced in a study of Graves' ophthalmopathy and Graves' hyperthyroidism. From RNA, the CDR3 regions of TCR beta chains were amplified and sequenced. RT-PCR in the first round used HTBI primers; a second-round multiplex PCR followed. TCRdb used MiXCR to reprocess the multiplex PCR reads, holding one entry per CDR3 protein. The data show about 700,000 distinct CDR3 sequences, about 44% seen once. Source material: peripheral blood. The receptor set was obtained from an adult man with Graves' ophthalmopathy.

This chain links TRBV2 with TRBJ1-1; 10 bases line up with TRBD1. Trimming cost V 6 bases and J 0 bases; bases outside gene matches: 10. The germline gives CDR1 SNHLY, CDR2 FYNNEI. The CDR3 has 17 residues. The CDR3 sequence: CASRRQGAGRLNTEAFF. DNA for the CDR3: TGTGCCAGCAGGCGACAGGGGGCGGGTAGACTGAACACTGAAGCTTTCTTT. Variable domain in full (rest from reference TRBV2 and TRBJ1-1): EPEVTQTPSHQVTQMGQEVILRCVPISNHLYFYWYRQILGQKVEFLVSFYNNEISEKSEIFDDQFSVERPDGSNFTLKIRSTKLEDSAMYFCASRRQGAGRLNTEAFFGQGTRLTVV.

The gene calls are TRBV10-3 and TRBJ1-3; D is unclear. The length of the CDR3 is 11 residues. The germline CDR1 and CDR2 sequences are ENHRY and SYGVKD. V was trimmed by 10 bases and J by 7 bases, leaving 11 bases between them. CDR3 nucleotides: TGTGCCACCTGGAGAGGGAACACCATATATTTT. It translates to CATWRGNTIYF.

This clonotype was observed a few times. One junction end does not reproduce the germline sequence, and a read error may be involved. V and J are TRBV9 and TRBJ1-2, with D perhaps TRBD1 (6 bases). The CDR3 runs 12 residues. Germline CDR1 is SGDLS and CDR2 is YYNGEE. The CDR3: CASMKDSYGYTF. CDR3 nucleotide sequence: TGCGCCAGCATGAAGGACAGTTATGGCTACACCTTC.

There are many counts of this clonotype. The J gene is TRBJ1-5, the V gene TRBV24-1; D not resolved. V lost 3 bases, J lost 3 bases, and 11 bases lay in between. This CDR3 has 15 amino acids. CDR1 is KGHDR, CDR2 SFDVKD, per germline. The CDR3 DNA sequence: TGTGCCACCAGTGATGCCGGAGAACTCAATCAGCCCCAGCATTTT. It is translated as CATSDAGELNQPQHF.

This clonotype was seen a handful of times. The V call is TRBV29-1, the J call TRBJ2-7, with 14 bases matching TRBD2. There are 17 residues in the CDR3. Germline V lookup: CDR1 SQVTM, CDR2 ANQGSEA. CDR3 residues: CNLPGLAGEFGPYEQYF. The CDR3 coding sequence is TGCAACCTCCCGGGACTAGCGGGAGAATTTGGCCCCTACGAGCAGTACTTC.

DNA of the CDR3: TGTGCCATCAACGACGGGACAGAAGAGACCCAGTACTTC. As protein: CAINDGTEETQYF. The J gene is TRBJ2-5, the V gene TRBV10-3, with 7 bases aligning to TRBD1. This CDR3 region has 13 residues. The trim removed 7 bases at V and 3 bases at J, leaving 5 bases unmatched. Germline loops: CDR1 ENHRY, CDR2 SYGVKD.